Each of the 19 T cell receptor beta chains below was sequenced from the same sample in a study of CXCR3-negative and CXCR3-positive naive CD8 T cells. Study-level results: More hydrophobic TRB CDR3s were found in CXCR3-positive naive cells than in CXCR3-negative naive cells.

TRB cDNA libraries were made by UMI-labeled 5' RACE. TCRdb re-called the 5' RACE reads, yielding one record per CDR3 amino acid sequence without DNA. This listing includes some 150,000 distinct CDR3 sequences. Their recognized antigens are unknown. The sequenced material came from naive CXCR3+ CD8+ T cells from blood. Subset specified: CD45RO-CCR7+CD27+CD95- naive CD8+ T cells expressing CXCR3 (TNR3+). These receptors all stem from a human donor in good health. Some clones in this sample may be carry-over from other donors' samples.

The chain combines TRBV10-3 with TRBJ2-2; checking the TCRdb D call of TRBD1 is not possible without DNA. The CDR3 sequence is 13 residues long. Germline V gene data show CDR1 as ENHRY and CDR2 as SYGVKD. The CDR3 is CAIRTGATGELFF.

The chain joins TRBV20-1 to TRBJ1-3. The length of the CDR3 is 14 residues. Germline V lookup: CDR1 DFQATT, CDR2 SNEGSKA (reference sequence). This CDR3 is CSARGTVSGNTIYF.

V is TRBV5-6 and J is TRBJ1-4. In germline, CDR1 is SGHDT, CDR2 YYEEEE. CDR3 length: 16 amino acids. The CDR3 sequence: CASSFTGTLVNEKLFF.

This CDR3 is CASSSGVNTEAFF. The chain has TRBV7-9 and TRBJ1-1. Looked up from germline, CDR1 is SEHNR and CDR2 is FQNEAQ (reference sequence). The CDR3 contains 13 residues. The full variable domain, rest sourced from reference TRBV7-9 and TRBJ1-1, is DTGVSQNPRHKITKRGQNVTFRCDPISEHNRLYWYRQTLGQGPEFLTYFQNEAQLEKSRLLSDRFSAERPKGSFSTLEIQRTEQGDSAMYLCASSSGVNTEAFFGQGTRLTVV.

V is TRBV9 and J is TRBJ1-1. CDR1 is SGDLS, CDR2 YYNGEE, per germline. This CDR3 is 13 amino acids long. The CDR3 sequence is CASSAGPSTEAFF.

This chain uses TRBV7-8 with TRBJ1-1. The CDR3 runs 13 residues. Germline assignment: CDR1 SGHVS and CDR2 FQNEAQ. CDR3 residues: CASSLYEGTEAFF.

This chain connects TRBV30 to TRBJ1-6; TCRdb indicates TRBD1, and absent DNA this call remains unverified. Germline CDR1 GTSNPN, CDR2 SVGIG (reference sequence). The CDR3 has 14 amino acids. The CDR3 sequence is CAWSVLVGGSPLHF. Full variable domain (missing parts from reference TRBV30 and TRBJ1-6): SQTIHQWPATLVQPVGSPLSLECTVEGTSNPNLYWYRQAAGRGLQLLFYSVGIGQISSEVPQNLSASRPQDRQFILSSKKLLLSDSGFYLCAWSVLVGGSPLHFGNGTRLTVT.

The chain recombines TRBV10-3 with TRBJ2-7. From germline, CDR1 is ENHRY and CDR2 SYGVKD. This CDR3 is built from 12 residues. The CDR3 loop is CAISEKDREQYF.

The chain combines TRBV5-1 with TRBJ1-3; lacking DNA, the TRBD1 call made by TCRdb goes unchecked. Germline assignment: CDR1 SGHRS and CDR2 YFSETQ. The CDR3 is 15 residues long. CDR3 residues: CASSLDAGAGNTIYF.

V gene TRBV11-2 combines with J gene TRBJ2-1; the TCRdb call, TRBD1, lacks DNA for checking. The CDR3 is 17 residues long. CDR1 SGHAT and CDR2 FQNNGV come from the germline V gene. CDR3 amino acids: CASSLEGRDSLYNEQFF.

This rearrangement joins TRBV19 to TRBJ1-1. CDR1 and CDR2 from the germline V gene are LNHDA and SQIVND (reference sequence). CDR3 length equals 16 residues. The CDR3 spells CASSPPAFQGGTEAFF.

J is TRBJ2-1 and V is TRBV28. This CDR3 comprises 14 residues. CDR1 is MDHEN and CDR2 is SYDVKM in the germline V gene. The CDR3 here is CASSFWASYNEQFF.

The rearrangement uses TRBV27 and TRBJ1-5. Germline CDR1 is MNHEY and CDR2 is SMNVEV (reference sequence). The CDR3 totals 15 residues. The CDR3 sequence: CASSLRGNSNQPQHF.

The chain carries TRBV7-3 and TRBJ1-1; TCRdb calls TRBD1, which cannot be checked without DNA. Germline CDR1 and CDR2: SGHTA and FQGTGA. This CDR3 spans 14 amino acids. The CDR3: CASSSTGGITEAFF.

Here the CDR3 reads CAWTRTRGHGYTF. The chain employs TRBV30 and TRBJ1-2; TCRdb selects TRBD1, and the lack of DNA leaves this call unchecked. This CDR3 comprises 13 residues. Germline-derived CDR1 and CDR2 are GTSNPN and SVGIG (reference sequence).

J is TRBJ1-1 and V is TRBV7-9. From germline, CDR1 is SEHNR and CDR2 FQNEAQ (reference sequence). This CDR3 comprises 13 residues. The CDR3 protein is CASSLWQNTEAFF.

The chain recombines TRBV15 with TRBJ2-7; TCRdb designates TRBD2, a call that cannot be tested without DNA. Germline loops: CDR1 LNHNV, CDR2 YYDKDF (reference sequence). The CDR3 is made up of 14 amino acids. CDR3 sequence: CATSPSLESYEQYF.

The J gene is TRBJ1-1, the V gene TRBV29-1; TCRdb's D gene call, TRBD1, goes unchecked for lack of DNA. The length of the CDR3 is 15 residues. Germline CDR1 SQVTM, CDR2 ANQGSEA. CDR3 residues: CSVILRGDLNTEAFF.

V and J are TRBV7-9 and TRBJ2-7; TCRdb indicates TRBD2, and absent DNA this call remains unverified. The CDR3 sequence is 12 residues long. Per the germline V gene, CDR1 is SEHNR and CDR2 is FQNEAQ (reference sequence). The CDR3 sequence: CASSSQGGEQYF.